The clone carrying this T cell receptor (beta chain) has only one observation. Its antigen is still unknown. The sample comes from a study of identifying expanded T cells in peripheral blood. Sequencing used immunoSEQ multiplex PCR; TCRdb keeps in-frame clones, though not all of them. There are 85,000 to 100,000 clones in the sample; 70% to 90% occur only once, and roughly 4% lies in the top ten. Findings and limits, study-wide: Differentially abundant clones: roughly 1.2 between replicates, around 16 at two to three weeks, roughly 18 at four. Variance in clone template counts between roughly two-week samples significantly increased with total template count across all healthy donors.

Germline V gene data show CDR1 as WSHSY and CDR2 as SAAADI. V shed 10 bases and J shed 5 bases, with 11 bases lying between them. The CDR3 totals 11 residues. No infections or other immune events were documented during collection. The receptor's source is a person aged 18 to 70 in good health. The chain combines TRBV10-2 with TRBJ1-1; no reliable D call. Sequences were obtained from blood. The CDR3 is CATAVGTEAFF. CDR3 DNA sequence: TGCGCCACCGCGGTAGGGACTGAAGCTTTCTTT.